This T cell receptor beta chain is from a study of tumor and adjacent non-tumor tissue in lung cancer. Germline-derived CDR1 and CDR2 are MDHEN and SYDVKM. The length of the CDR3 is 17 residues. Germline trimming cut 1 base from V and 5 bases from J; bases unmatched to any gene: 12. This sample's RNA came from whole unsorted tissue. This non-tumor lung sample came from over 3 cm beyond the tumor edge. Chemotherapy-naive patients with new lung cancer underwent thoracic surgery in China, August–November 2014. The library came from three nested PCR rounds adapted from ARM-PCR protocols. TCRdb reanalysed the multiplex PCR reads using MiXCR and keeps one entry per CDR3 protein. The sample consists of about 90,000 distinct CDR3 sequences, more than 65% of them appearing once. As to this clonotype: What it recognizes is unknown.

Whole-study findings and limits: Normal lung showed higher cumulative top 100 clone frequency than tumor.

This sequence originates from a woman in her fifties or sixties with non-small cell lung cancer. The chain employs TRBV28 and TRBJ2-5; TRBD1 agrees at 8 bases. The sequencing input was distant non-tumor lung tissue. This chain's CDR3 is CASSLSWTGSIGETQYF. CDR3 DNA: TGTGCCAGCAGTTTATCGTGGACAGGGAGTATAGGGGAGACCCAGTACTTC.